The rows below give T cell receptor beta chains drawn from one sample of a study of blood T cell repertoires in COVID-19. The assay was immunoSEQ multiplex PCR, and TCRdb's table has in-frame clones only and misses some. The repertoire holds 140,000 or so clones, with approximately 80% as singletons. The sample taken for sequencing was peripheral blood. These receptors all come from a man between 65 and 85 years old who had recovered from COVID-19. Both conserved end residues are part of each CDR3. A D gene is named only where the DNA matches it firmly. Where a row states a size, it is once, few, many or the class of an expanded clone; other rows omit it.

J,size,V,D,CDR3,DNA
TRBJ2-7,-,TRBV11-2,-,CASSATFEQYF,TGTGCCAGCAGCGCCACTTTCGAGCAGTACTTC
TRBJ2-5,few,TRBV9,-,CASSAQYGMETQYF,TGTGCCAGCAGCGCCCAATACGGGATGGAGACCCAGTACTTC
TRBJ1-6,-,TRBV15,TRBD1,CATSRRQGRDSPLHF,TGTGCCACCAGCAGAAGACAGGGGCGAGATTCACCCCTCCACTTT
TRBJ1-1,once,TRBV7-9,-,CASSAAGRVGDPEAFF,TGTGCCAGCAGCGCAGCGGGGAGGGTAGGGGACCCTGAAGCTTTCTTT
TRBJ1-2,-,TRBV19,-,CASSIRGGTNYGYTF,TGTGCCAGTAGTATCCGGGGGGGAACTAACTATGGCTACACCTTC
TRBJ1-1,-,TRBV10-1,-,CASSPGGNTEAFF,TGCGCCAGTTCGCCGGGGGGGAACACTGAAGCTTTCTTT
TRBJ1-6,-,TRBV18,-,CASSPDRVSSPLHF,TGTGCCAGCTCACCAGATCGAGTTAGTTCACCCCTCCACTTT
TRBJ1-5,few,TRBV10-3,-,CASGGLFNQPQHF,TGTGCCTCAGGAGGGCTATTCAATCAGCCCCAGCATTTT
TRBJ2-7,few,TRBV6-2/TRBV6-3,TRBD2,CASSYPGTSGRALYEQYF,TGTGCCAGCAGTTACCCCGGGACTAGCGGGAGGGCCCTCTACGAGCAGTACTTC
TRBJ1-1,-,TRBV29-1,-,CSVTIWVGNTEAFF,TGCAGCGTTACTATATGGGTTGGGAACACTGAAGCTTTCTTT
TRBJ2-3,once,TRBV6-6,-,CASSPRTVITDTQYF,TGTGCCAGCAGCCCCCGGACAGTTATCACAGATACGCAGTATTTT
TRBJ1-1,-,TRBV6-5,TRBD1,CASSYVQGGEAFF,TGTGCCAGCAGTTACGTCCAGGGGGGTGAAGCTTTCTTT
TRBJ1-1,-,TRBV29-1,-,CSGRDFPTETEAFF,TGCAGCGGCAGGGACTTCCCGACGGAGACTGAAGCTTTCTTT
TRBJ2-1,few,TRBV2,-,CASSPYNEQFF,TGTGCCAGCAGTCCATACAATGAGCAGTTCTTC
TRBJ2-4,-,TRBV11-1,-,CASSFVSGFENIQYF,TGTGCCAGCAGCTTCGTATCAGGGTTCGAAAACATTCAGTACTTC
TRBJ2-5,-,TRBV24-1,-,CATSDSGIGQETQYF,TGTGCCACCAGTGATTCGGGAATTGGCCAAGAGACCCAGTACTTC
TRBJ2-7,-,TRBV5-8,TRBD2,CASRPTGGYEQYF,TGTGCCAGCAGACCCACGGGAGGGTACGAGCAGTACTTC
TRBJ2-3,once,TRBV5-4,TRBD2,CASTEGAGGPDTQYF,TGTGCCAGCACTGAGGGAGCGGGAGGTCCAGATACGCAGTATTTT
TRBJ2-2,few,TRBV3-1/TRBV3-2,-,CASSQQELPGELFF,TGTGCCAGCAGCCAACAAGAACTCCCCGGGGAGCTGTTTTTT
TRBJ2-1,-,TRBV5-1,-,CASSLSGGDEQFF,TGCGCCAGCAGCTTGTCGGGTGGAGATGAGCAGTTCTTC
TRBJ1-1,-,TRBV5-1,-,CASSLVGSTEAFF,TGCGCCAGCAGCTTGGTCGGGAGCACTGAAGCTTTCTTT
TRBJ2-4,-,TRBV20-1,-,CSASTGSRRGAKNIQYF,TGCAGTGCTAGTACCGGGAGCCGAAGGGGCGCCAAAAACATTCAGTACTTC
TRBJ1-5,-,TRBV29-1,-,CSVSGSPDQPQHF,TGCAGCGTTAGCGGCAGCCCGGATCAGCCCCAGCATTTT
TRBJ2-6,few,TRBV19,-,CASAEGVSGANVLTF,TGTGCCAGTGCGGAAGGGGTCTCTGGGGCCAACGTCCTGACTTTC
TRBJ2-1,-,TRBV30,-,CAWSVNPFSWSHNEQFF,TGTGCCTGGAGTGTAAACCCATTTAGCTGGAGCCACAATGAGCAGTTCTTC
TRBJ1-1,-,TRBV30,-,CAWSATDYTEAFF,TGTGCCTGGAGTGCGACAGATTACACTGAAGCTTTCTTT
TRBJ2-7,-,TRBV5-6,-,CASSRPVQAIVEQYF,TGTGCCAGCAGTCGTCCTGTTCAAGCCATCGTCGAGCAGTACTTC
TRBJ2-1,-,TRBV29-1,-,CSVEGGQEGPYNEQFF,TGCAGCGTTGAAGGAGGTCAGGAGGGTCCCTACAATGAGCAGTTCTTC
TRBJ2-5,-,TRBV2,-,CASSYPRGQETQYF,TGTGCCAGCAGTTATCCGCGGGGACAAGAGACCCAGTACTTC
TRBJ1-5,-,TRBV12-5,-,CASGFSGYPSQPQHF,TGTGCTAGTGGTTTTTCGGGTTATCCAAGTCAGCCCCAGCATTTT
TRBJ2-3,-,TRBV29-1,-,CSVGTGLATLTDTQYF,TGCAGCGTTGGAACAGGGTTGGCTACCCTCACAGATACGCAGTATTTT
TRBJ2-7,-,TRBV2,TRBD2,CASSARTSGRSLEYF,TGTGCCAGCAGTGCCCGGACTAGCGGGAGGAGTTTGGAGTACTTC
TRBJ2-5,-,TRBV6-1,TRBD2,CASSGQQRGVWETQYF,TGTGCCAGCAGTGGACAACAACGGGGGGTTTGGGAGACCCAGTACTTC
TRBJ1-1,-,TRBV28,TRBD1,CASRGMGTGRGFF,TGTGCCAGCAGAGGGATGGGGACAGGCCGTGGTTTCTTT
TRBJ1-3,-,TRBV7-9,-,CASSTAWSSGNTIYF,TGTGCCAGCAGCACTGCCTGGAGCTCTGGAAACACCATATATTTT
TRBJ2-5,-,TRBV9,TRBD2,CASSPGVAGKETQYF,TGTGCCAGCAGCCCCGGGGTAGCGGGGAAAGAGACCCAGTACTTC
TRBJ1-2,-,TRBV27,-,CASSLRSGRGYTF,TGTGCCAGCAGTTTAAGGTCAGGGCGAGGCTACACCTTC
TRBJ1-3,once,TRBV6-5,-,CASSLSSGNTIYF,TGTGCCAGCAGCCTAAGCTCTGGAAACACCATATATTTT
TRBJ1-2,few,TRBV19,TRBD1,CASSPDRDYGYTF,TGTGCCAGTAGTCCGGACAGGGATTATGGCTACACCTTC
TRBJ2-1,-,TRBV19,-,CASRNGGHNEQFF,TGTGCCAGTAGAAACGGGGGTCACAATGAGCAGTTCTTC
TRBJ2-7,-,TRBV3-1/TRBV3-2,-,CASSQVNRDSYEQYF,TGTGCCAGCAGCCAAGTCAACAGGGACTCCTACGAGCAGTACTTC
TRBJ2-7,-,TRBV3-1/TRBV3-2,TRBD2,CASSHRGGNDEQYF,TGTGCCAGCAGCCACCGGGGGGGCAACGACGAGCAGTACTTC
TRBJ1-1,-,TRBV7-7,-,CASRPDSRNTEAFF,TGTGCCAGCAGACCGGACAGTCGAAACACTGAAGCTTTCTTT
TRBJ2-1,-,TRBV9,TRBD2,CASSVELGTSGINEQFF,TGTGCCAGCAGCGTAGAATTGGGGACTAGCGGGATCAATGAGCAGTTCTTC